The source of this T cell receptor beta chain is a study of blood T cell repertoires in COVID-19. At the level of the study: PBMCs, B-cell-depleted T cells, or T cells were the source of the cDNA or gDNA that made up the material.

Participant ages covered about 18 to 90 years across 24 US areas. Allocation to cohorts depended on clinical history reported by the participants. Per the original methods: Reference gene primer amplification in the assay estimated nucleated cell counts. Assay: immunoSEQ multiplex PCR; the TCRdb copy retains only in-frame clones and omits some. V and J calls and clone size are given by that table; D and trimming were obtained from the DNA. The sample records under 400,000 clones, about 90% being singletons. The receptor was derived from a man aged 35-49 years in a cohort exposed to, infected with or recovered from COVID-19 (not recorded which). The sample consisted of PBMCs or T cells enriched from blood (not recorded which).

CDR3 amino acids: CASSAGVRNTEAFF. The CDR3 coding sequence is TGTGCCAGCAGTGCAGGGGTGAGGAACACTGAAGCTTTCTTT. The V gene is TRBV2, the J gene TRBJ1-1; maybe TRBD1 (6 bases). The ends were cut back, 4 bases at V and 1 base at J, with 10 bases in the middle. The CDR3 covers 14 residues. Per the germline V gene, CDR1 is SNHLY and CDR2 is FYNNEI.